This passage covers 30 T cell receptor beta chains from one sample sequenced in a study of vaccination and CD4 T cells after COVID-19. These receptors have no known antigen. Treatment indicated: roughly ten-day PBMC culture with coronavirus spike peptide pools or control peptides (ViraFEST assay). Oncomine TCR Beta short-read sequencing was applied to DNA from cultured CD4+ T cells. TCRdb analysed the PCR reads with MiXCR anew, one entry per CDR3 protein. The sample shows nearly 25,000 distinct CDR3 sequences, about three fifths of them seen only once. Specimen: CD4+ T cells from blood, cultured in vitro. These receptors were taken from a human donor who had recovered from COVID-19.

This clonotype has more than one count but fewer than ten. The V and J genes are TRBV20-1 and TRBJ2-7, with D uncertain. The V gene lost 5 bases and the J gene lost 0 bases, with 14 bases spanning the gap. The CDR3 extends over 14 amino acids. CDR1 DFQATT and CDR2 SNEGSKA come from the germline V gene (reference sequence). The CDR3 sequence: CSAPPTRSSYEQYF. In nucleotides, the CDR3 is TGCAGTGCTCCACCGACTCGTAGCTCCTACGAGCAGTACTTC.

V usage is TRBV27 and J usage is TRBJ2-7, with a possible D match to TRBD1 (6 bases). CDR1 and CDR2 from the germline V gene are MNHEY and SMNVEV (reference sequence). This CDR3 comprises 14 residues. V lost 5 bases and J lost 7, with 18 bases in between. The DNA of the CDR3 is TGTGCCAGCAGTAAGTCTCTGGGGGCGCGAGAGCAGTACTTC. Translation gives CASSKSLGAREQYF.

This CDR3 reads CASSLQGGGMYEQYF. The CDR3 DNA sequence: TGTGCCAGCAGCCTACAGGGAGGGGGGATGTACGAGCAGTACTTC. J is TRBJ2-7 and V is TRBV27, with D perhaps TRBD2 (7 bases). This CDR3 spans 15 amino acids. Trimming shortened V by 6 bases and J by 4 bases, and 19 bases separated the two germline ends. Germline loops: CDR1 MNHEY, CDR2 SMNVEV (reference sequence).

The chain combines TRBV11-2 with TRBJ1-5, with 7 positions matching TRBD1. The CDR3 consists of 15 residues. Trimming cost V 3 bases and J 5 bases; bases outside gene matches: 7. From germline, CDR1 is SGHAT and CDR2 FQNNGV. The CDR3 here is CASSFSAGTDQPQHF. The DNA of the CDR3 is TGTGCCAGCAGCTTTTCCGCCGGGACAGATCAGCCCCAGCATTTT. Combining the CDR3 with reference TRBV11-2 and TRBJ1-5 gives the whole variable domain EAGVAQSPRYKIIEKRQSVAFWCNPISGHATLYWYQQILGQGPKLLIQFQNNGVVDDSQLPKDRFSAERLKGVDSTLKIQPAKLEDSAVYLCASSFSAGTDQPQHFGDGTRLSIL.

The chain carries TRBV19 and TRBJ2-3; 7 bases map to TRBD2. The CDR3 loop spans 15 amino acids. In germline, CDR1 is LNHDA, CDR2 SQIVND (reference sequence). V gave up 1 base and J gave up 2 bases; unmatched junction bases: 3. The CDR3 here is CASSIGLADTDTQYF. CDR3 nucleotide sequence: TGTGCCAGTAGTATAGGTCTAGCGGACACAGATACGCAGTATTTT.

J is TRBJ2-3 and V is TRBV20-1; D remains ambiguous. CDR3 length: 17 residues. From germline, CDR1 is DFQATT and CDR2 SNEGSKA (reference sequence). Trimming stripped 2 bases from V and 0 bases from J, with 18 bases between. CDR3 nucleotide sequence: TGCAGTGCTAGAACCCGAGTCGAGTACCCCAGCACAGATACGCAGTATTTT. Amino acid sequence: CSARTRVEYPSTDTQYF.

This clonotype was recorded once. The chain couples TRBV7-2 to TRBJ1-2; D is possibly TRBD1 (5 bases). The germline V gene has CDR1 SGHTA and CDR2 FQGNSA. V gave up 3 bases and J gave up 8 bases, with 19 bases separating them. The CDR3 runs 15 residues. The CDR3 DNA follows: TGTGCCAGCAGCTTGGATCAGGGATTTTTGGGCGGCTACACCTTC. This codes for CASSLDQGFLGGYTF.

The table lists this clonotype with a few counts. The chain couples TRBV20-1 to TRBJ1-5; no clear D gene. Trimming shortened V by 2 bases and J by 0 bases, and 8 bases separated the two germline ends. In germline, CDR1 is DFQATT, CDR2 SNEGSKA (reference sequence). The CDR3 is made up of 14 amino acids. The CDR3 here is CSARYVNSNQPQHF. The CDR3 nucleotides read TGCAGTGCTAGATACGTGAATAGCAATCAGCCCCAGCATTTT.

This clonotype showed up just a few times. This chain uses TRBV7-9 with TRBJ1-5; maybe TRBD1 (5 bases). Trimming cost V 5 bases and J 3 bases, with 14 bases left between them. This CDR3 has 15 residues. Germline values: CDR1 SEHNR, CDR2 FQNEAQ (reference sequence). The CDR3 region has the DNA TGTGCCAGCAGCGACCGGGACGGAATCAATCAGCCCCAGCATTTT. Translating it yields CASSDRDGINQPQHF.

This chain uses TRBV27 with TRBJ2-3; 8 bases agree with TRBD2. CDR1 is MNHEY, CDR2 SMNVEV, per germline (reference sequence). This CDR3 is 16 amino acids long. J lost 0 bases, V lost 6 bases, and 8 bases had no gene match. The CDR3 loop reads CASRKKAGASTDTQYF. CDR3 nucleotide sequence: TGTGCCAGCAGGAAAAAAGCGGGAGCCAGCACAGATACGCAGTATTTT.

J is TRBJ2-2 and V is TRBV2; D is unclear. CDR1 is SNHLY and CDR2 is FYNNEI in the germline V gene. Trimming removed 4 bases from V and 2 bases from J, with 11 bases in between. There are 15 residues in the CDR3. The CDR3 region is CASSGQPINTGELFF. CDR3 nucleotide sequence: TGTGCCAGCAGTGGGCAACCTATTAACACCGGGGAGCTGTTTTTT.

V usage is TRBV19 and J usage is TRBJ1-1; the D gene is possibly TRBD1 (6 bases). The CDR3 runs to 13 residues. Trimming left V 4 bases short and J 3 bases short, with 9 bases between. Germline CDR1 is LNHDA and CDR2 is SQIVND (reference sequence). CDR3 in DNA: TGTGCCAGTAGTACACACAGGGACACTGAAGCTTTCTTT. Amino acids: CASSTHRDTEAFF. Combining the CDR3 with reference TRBV19 and TRBJ1-1 gives the whole variable domain DGGITQSPKYLFRKEGQNVTLSCEQNLNHDAMYWYRQDPGQGLRLIYYSQIVNDFQKGDIAEGYSVSREKKESFPLTVTSAQKNPTAFYLCASSTHRDTEAFFGQGTRLTVV.

This chain joins TRBV15 and TRBJ2-5; D is perhaps TRBD2 (5 bases). Germline CDR1 is LNHNV and CDR2 is YYDKDF (reference sequence). This CDR3 comprises 15 residues. Trimming removed 0 bases from V and 5 bases from J, with 13 bases in between. The CDR3 nucleotides read TGTGCCACCAGCAGAGATTTGAGAGGGCAGGAGACCCAGTACTTC. Translation: CATSRDLRGQETQYF.

The chain uses TRBV6-2 or TRBV6-3 and TRBJ1-2; 10 nucleotides agree with TRBD1. CDR3 size: 15 residues. The germline CDR1 and CDR2 sequences are MNHEY and SVGEGT. With 6 bases clipped from V and 2 bases from J, the junction kept 6 bases outside the gene matches. CDR3 amino acids: CASSRRDRGNYGYTF. The CDR3 coding sequence is TGTGCCAGCAGCCGGAGGGACAGGGGAAACTATGGCTACACCTTC.

This clonotype was counted a single time. In DNA form, the CDR3 reads TGTGCCACCAGTGACTCCGGGACAGGGTACGAGACCCAGTACTTC. Protein product: CATSDSGTGYETQYF. This chain uses TRBV24-1 with TRBJ2-5; 9 bases match TRBD1. CDR3 length: 15 amino acids. Germline V lookup: CDR1 KGHDR, CDR2 SFDVKD. The V segment lost 4 bases and the J segment 5 bases; nucleotides outside the gene matches: 7.

This clonotype was found once. This chain joins TRBV6-1 and TRBJ2-7; D possibly matches TRBD1 or TRBD2 (5 bases each). Germline loops: CDR1 MNHNS, CDR2 SASEGT. V lost 5 bases and J 2 bases, leaving 22 bases between the germline ends. The CDR3 extends over 17 amino acids. The CDR3 here is CASSRTLLGRVAYEQYF. As DNA, the CDR3 is TGTGCCAGCAGTCGAACCCTCTTGGGACGCGTGGCCTACGAGCAGTACTTC.

This clonotype was seen more than once but under ten times. The chain employs TRBV6-1 and TRBJ1-5; D remains unclear. This CDR3 has 13 residues. V shed 2 bases and J shed 7 bases, with 9 bases lying between them. CDR1 is MNHNS, CDR2 SASEGT, per germline. CDR3 nucleotides: TGTGCCAGCAGTGAAATGGTAGGGCAGCCCCAGCATTTT. This sequence encodes CASSEMVGQPQHF.

The V call is TRBV20-1, the J call TRBJ1-6, with D hard to call. Per the germline V gene, CDR1 is DFQATT and CDR2 is SNEGSKA (reference sequence). Trimming removed 6 bases from V and 6 bases from J, with 12 bases in between. The CDR3 has 13 residues. CDR3 nucleotides: TGCAGTGCCGTCGGACGGTTTAATTCACCCCTCCACTTT. Protein sequence: CSAVGRFNSPLHF.

This sequence joins TRBV19 and TRBJ2-1; perhaps TRBD2 as D (6 bases). The V end was cut by 6 bases, the J end by 0 bases, with 15 bases between. Germline values: CDR1 LNHDA, CDR2 SQIVND (reference sequence). CDR3 length: 16 residues. The CDR3 DNA follows: TGTGCCAGTAGCCCTGCCGGGACTGGCTCCTACAATGAGCAGTTCTTC. Its protein product is CASSPAGTGSYNEQFF.

This clonotype was detected a few times. This rearrangement joins TRBV20-1 to TRBJ1-2; D is unresolved. This CDR3 has 14 residues. The V end lost 2 bases, the J end lost 4 bases, and 14 bases lay between the germline ends. The germline gives CDR1 DFQATT, CDR2 SNEGSKA (reference sequence). CDR3 loop: CSARSGQEPYGYTF. Here the CDR3 DNA reads TGCAGTGCTAGAAGTGGGCAGGAGCCCTATGGCTACACCTTC.

This chain joins TRBV6-2 or TRBV6-3 and TRBJ2-3, with D unresolved. Trimming shortened V by 0 bases and J by 6 bases, and 13 bases separated the two germline ends. The CDR3 is made up of 15 amino acids. CDR1 MNHEY and CDR2 SVGEGT come from the germline V gene. For the CDR3, the DNA is TGTGCCAGCAGTTACTCGCCCGGGTCCACGGATACGCAGTATTTT. Its translation is CASSYSPGSTDTQYF.

The V gene is TRBV20-1, the J gene TRBJ2-2; 9 nucleotides match TRBD2. This CDR3 is 19 amino acids long. The V gene end was trimmed by 0 bases and the J gene end by 4 bases; junction bases not matched to a gene: 15. Germline V gene lookup returns CDR1 DFQATT and CDR2 SNEGSKA (reference sequence). CDR3 residues: CSARDYRTARLAVTGELFF. The CDR3 nucleotides read TGCAGTGCTAGAGACTATCGGACAGCACGACTAGCGGTCACCGGGGAGCTGTTTTTT.

This rearrangement joins TRBV28 to TRBJ1-5; D gene ambiguous. CDR1 and CDR2 (germline): MDHEN, SYDVKM. Trimming stripped 2 bases from V and 6 bases from J, with 11 bases between. The CDR3 consists of 14 residues. For the CDR3, the DNA is TGTGCCAGCAGTTTAACGACCGCTCTTCAGCCCCAGCATTTT. Translation: CASSLTTALQPQHF.

The rearrangement uses TRBV7-2 and TRBJ1-5, with a tentative D call TRBD1 (6 bases). The CDR3 extends over 16 amino acids. V was clipped by 0 bases and J by 4 bases, with 13 bases between them. Germline values: CDR1 SGHTA, CDR2 FQGNSA. DNA for the CDR3: TGTGCCAGCAGCTTAGCCCGACCGGGGACAAATCAGCCCCAGCATTTT. Protein sequence: CASSLARPGTNQPQHF.

The CDR3 loop reads CASRADRGLYTQYF. DNA of the CDR3: TGTGCCAGCAGGGCGGACAGGGGGTTATATACGCAGTATTTT. The V call is TRBV2, the J call TRBJ2-3; 10 nucleotides match TRBD1. V lost 6 bases to trimming and J lost 7 bases; unmatched junction nucleotides: 7. Germline loops: CDR1 SNHLY, CDR2 FYNNEI. This CDR3 spans 14 amino acids.

There are a few counts of this clonotype. This sequence joins TRBV4-3 and TRBJ1-2; TRBD1 matches 7 bases. CDR1 is LGHNA, CDR2 YSLEER, per germline. The trim removed 3 bases at V and 4 bases at J, leaving 5 bases unmatched. The CDR3 covers 14 residues. This CDR3 reads CASSHAGGSYGYTF. DNA of the CDR3: TGCGCCAGCAGCCATGCAGGGGGAAGCTATGGCTACACCTTC.

The chain links TRBV7-2 to TRBJ2-1, with 7 positions matching TRBD2. V lost 6 bases and J lost 4; bases outside the gene matches: 24. In germline, CDR1 is SGHTA, CDR2 FQGNSA. CDR3 size: 20 residues. CDR3 loop: CASSLQKKGLWRESYNEQFF. CDR3 DNA: TGTGCCAGCAGTTTACAAAAAAAGGGTTTGTGGCGGGAGTCTTACAATGAGCAGTTCTTC.

The chain uses TRBV7-6 and TRBJ2-6, with 9 nucleotides matching TRBD1. This CDR3 spans 17 amino acids. Germline V gene lookup returns CDR1 SGHVS and CDR2 FNYEAQ. Trimming cost V 5 bases and J 2 bases; bases outside gene matches: 7. This CDR3 reads CASSRLTGGPGANVLTF. CDR3 DNA: TGTGCCAGCAGCCGGTTGACAGGGGGTCCTGGGGCCAACGTCCTGACTTTC.

J is TRBJ1-5 and V is TRBV2; D uncertain. The CDR3 has 14 residues. Between the trimmed V and J ends, which lost 3 bases and 6 bases, there was a span of 12 bases. Germline CDR1 reads SNHLY; CDR2 reads FYNNEI. The CDR3 here is CASSDGKAGQPQHF. As DNA, the CDR3 is TGTGCCAGCAGTGACGGAAAGGCGGGTCAGCCCCAGCATTTT. The full variable domain, completed using reference TRBV2 and TRBJ1-5, is EPEVTQTPSHQVTQMGQEVILRCVPISNHLYFYWYRQILGQKVEFLVSFYNNEISEKSEIFDDQFSVERPDGSNFTLKIRSTKLEDSAMYFCASSDGKAGQPQHFGDGTRLSIL.

This chain's CDR3 is CASSLFTGVTVTDTQYF. CDR3 DNA sequence: TGTGCCAGCAGCTTATTCACGGGGGTTACGGTCACAGATACGCAGTATTTT. This chain links TRBV7-2 with TRBJ2-3; a possible D gene is TRBD2 (6 bases). The CDR3 runs 17 residues. The V and J ends lost 2 bases and 2 bases respectively, with 17 bases between them. Germline CDR1 is SGHTA and CDR2 is FQGNSA.